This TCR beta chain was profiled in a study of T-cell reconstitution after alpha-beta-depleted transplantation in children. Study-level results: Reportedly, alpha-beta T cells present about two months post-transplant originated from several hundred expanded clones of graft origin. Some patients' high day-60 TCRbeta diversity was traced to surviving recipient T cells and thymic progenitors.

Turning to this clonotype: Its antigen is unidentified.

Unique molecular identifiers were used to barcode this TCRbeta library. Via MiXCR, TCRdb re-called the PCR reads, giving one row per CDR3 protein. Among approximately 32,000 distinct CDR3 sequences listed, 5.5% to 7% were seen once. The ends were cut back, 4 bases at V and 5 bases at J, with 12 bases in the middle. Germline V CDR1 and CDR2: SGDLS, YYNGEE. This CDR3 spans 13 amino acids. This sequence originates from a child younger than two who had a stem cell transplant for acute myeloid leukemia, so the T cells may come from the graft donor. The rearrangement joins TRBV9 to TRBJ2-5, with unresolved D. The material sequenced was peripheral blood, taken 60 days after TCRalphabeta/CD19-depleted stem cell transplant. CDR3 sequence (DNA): TGTGCCAGCAGCCCCGGACGTTGGGAGACCCAGTACTTC. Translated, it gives CASSPGRWETQYF.